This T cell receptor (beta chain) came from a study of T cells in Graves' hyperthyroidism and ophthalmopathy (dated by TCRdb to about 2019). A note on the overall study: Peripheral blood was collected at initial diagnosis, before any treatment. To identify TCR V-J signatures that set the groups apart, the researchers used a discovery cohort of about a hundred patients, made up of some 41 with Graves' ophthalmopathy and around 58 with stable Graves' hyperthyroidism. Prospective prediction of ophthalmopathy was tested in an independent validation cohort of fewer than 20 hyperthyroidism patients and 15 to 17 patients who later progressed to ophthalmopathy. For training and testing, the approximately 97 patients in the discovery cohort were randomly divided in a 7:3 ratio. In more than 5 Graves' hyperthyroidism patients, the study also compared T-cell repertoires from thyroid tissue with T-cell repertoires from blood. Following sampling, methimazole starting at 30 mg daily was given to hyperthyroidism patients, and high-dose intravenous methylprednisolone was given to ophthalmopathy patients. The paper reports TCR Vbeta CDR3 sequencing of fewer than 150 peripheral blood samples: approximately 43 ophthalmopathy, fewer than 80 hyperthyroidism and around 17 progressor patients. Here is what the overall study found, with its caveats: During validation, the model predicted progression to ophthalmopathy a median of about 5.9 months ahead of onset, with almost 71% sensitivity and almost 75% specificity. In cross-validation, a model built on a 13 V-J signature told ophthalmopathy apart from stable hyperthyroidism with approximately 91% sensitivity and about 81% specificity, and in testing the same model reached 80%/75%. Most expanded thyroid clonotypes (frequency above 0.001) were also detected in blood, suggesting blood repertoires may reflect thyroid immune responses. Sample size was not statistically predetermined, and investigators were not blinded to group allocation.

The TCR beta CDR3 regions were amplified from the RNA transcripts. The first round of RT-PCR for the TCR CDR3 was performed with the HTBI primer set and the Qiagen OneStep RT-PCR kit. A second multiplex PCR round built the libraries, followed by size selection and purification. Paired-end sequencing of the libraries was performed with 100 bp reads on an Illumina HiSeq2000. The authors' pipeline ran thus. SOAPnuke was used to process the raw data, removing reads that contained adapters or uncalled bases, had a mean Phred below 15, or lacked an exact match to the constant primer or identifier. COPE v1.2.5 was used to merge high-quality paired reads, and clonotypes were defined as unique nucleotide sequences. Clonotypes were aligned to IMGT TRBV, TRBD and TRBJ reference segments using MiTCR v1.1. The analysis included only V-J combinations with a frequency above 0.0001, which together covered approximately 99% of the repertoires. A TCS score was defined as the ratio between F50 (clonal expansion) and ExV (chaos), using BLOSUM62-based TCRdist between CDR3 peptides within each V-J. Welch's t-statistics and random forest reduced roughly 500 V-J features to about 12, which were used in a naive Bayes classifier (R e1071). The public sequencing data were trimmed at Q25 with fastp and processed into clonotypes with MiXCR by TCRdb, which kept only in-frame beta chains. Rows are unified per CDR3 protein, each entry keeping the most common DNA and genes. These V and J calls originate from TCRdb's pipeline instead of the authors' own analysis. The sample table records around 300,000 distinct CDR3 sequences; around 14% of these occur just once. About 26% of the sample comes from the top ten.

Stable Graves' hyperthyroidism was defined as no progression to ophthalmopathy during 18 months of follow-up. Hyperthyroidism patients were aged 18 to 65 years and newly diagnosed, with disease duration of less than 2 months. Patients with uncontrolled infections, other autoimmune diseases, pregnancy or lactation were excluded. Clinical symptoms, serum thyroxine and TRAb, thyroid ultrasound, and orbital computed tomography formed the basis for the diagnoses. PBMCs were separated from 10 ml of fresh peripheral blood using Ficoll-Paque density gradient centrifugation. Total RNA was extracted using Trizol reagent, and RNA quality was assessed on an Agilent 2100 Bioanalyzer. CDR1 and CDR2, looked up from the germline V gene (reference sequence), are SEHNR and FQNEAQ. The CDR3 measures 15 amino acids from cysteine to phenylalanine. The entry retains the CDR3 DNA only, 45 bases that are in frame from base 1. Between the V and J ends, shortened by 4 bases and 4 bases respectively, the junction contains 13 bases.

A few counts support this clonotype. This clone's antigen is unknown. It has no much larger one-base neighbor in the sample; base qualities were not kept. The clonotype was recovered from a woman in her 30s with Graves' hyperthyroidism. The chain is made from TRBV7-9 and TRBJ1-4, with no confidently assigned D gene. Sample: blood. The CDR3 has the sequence CASSSGELFNEKLFF. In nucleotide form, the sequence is TGTGCCAGCAGCTCTGGGGAGCTGTTTAATGAAAAACTGTTTTTT.